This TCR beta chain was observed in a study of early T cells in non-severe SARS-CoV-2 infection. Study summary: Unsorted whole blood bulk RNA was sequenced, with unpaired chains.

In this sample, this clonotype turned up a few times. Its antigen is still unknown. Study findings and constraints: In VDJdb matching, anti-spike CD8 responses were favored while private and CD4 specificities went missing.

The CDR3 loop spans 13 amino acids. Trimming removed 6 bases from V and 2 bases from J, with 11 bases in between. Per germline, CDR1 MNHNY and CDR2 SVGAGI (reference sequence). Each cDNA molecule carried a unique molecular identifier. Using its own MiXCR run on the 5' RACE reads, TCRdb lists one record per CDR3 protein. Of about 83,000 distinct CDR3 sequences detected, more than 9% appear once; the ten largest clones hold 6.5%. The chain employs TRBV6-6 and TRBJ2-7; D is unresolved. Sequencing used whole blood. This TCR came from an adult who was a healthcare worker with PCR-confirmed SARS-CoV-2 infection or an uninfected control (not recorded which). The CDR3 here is CASSIGYTYEQYF. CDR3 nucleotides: TGTGCCAGCAGCATAGGATACACCTACGAGCAGTACTTC.